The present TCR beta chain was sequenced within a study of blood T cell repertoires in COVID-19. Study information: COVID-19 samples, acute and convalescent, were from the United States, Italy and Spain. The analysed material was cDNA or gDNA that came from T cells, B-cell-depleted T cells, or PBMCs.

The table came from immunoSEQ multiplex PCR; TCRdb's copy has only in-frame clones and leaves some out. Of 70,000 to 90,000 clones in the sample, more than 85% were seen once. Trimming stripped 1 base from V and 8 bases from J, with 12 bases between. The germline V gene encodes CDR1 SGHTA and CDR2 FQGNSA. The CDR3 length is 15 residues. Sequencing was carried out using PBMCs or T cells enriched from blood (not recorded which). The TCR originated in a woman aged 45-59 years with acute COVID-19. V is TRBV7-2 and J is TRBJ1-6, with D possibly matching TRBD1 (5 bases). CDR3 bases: TGTGCCAGCAGCTTAGGGGGCATAGAGTATTCACCCCTCCACTTT. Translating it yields CASSLGGIEYSPLHF.